This T cell receptor (beta chain) was sequenced for a study of control samples from healthy donors and cancer patients. The germline gives CDR1 SGHAT, CDR2 FQNNGV. The CDR3 totals 13 residues. The ends were cut back, 1 base at V and 5 bases at J, with 8 bases in the middle. Sequencing used immunoSEQ multiplex PCR; TCRdb keeps in-frame clones, though not all of them. This sample carries about 120,000 clones, more than 80% of them seen once, and the ten largest clones take around 1.1%. The specimen was PBMCs. The rearrangement joins TRBV11-2 to TRBJ1-2, with D possibly being TRBD1 (6 bases). This clonotype was obtained from a woman aged 45-59 years with colorectal cancer. The CDR3 DNA reads as TGTGCCAGCAGCTTAGGGACAGAATATGGCTACACCTTC. Translating gives CASSLGTEYGYTF. Supplemented by reference TRBV11-2 and TRBJ1-2, the full variable domain reads EAGVAQSPRYKIIEKRQSVAFWCNPISGHATLYWYQQILGQGPKLLIQFQNNGVVDDSQLPKDRFSAERLKGVDSTLKIQPAKLEDSAVYLCASSLGTEYGYTFGSGTRLTVV.